This T cell receptor beta chain stems from a study of CD8+CD57+ T cells in acquired aplastic anemia (dated by TCRdb to the late 2010s). About the study as a whole: DNA extracted from sorted CD4+ and CD8+ cells had a mean of roughly 3.4 ug, with a range of roughly 0.2 to 30 ug. CD8+CD57+ expansion was defined as frequency above the mean frequency observed in healthy subjects. General study outcomes and caveats: Over 25 CD8+ CDR3 sequences were found in both patients and controls but appeared to be highly expressed in patients and within the immunodominant clones of the patients. Patients and healthy controls showed no significant difference in CD8+ Simpson's diversity (P=0.060).

Genomic DNA served as template for TCR beta VDJ combination and CDR3 sequence profiling. An Illumina HiSeq 2000 was the platform used for TCR repertoire sequencing. As for the original processing: TRBV/TRBJ rearrangement plots, CDR3 size and DJ length profiles, and Simpson's diversity index were used to evaluate the repertoires. The immunodominant clone was defined as the most abundant DNA sequence in deep sequencing data. CDR3 amino acid sequences were checked for sharing between subjects and were compared against published repertoires and the VDJdb database. TCRdb took the public reads, trimmed them with fastp at Q25, ran MiXCR for clone calling and kept in-frame beta chains. Each entry is one CDR3 protein sequence, shown with its most common DNA and genes. These V and J calls originate from TCRdb's pipeline instead of the authors' own analysis. The sample contains 150,000 to 160,000 distinct CDR3 sequences, just over 50% of them found a single time. The ten largest make up 10% to 15% of the sample.

Expansion of CD8+CD57+ cells had been shown by flow cytometry in the patients chosen for sequencing. Every patient had severe acquired aplastic anemia, diagnosed using the International Study of Aplastic Anemia and Agranulocytosis and Camitta criteria. No therapy had been received by the patients at the time of blood sampling. The study deep-sequenced TCR repertoires of sorted CD4+ and CD8+ blood T cells from severe aplastic anemia patients and healthy subjects. Patients were enrolled in the USA under clinicaltrials.gov protocols 00001620, 01623167, 00001397, 00071045, 00081523 and 00961064. Ficoll-Paque density gradient centrifugation was used to isolate peripheral blood mononuclear cells. Before DNA extraction, CD4+ and CD8+ T cells were sorted by FACS or by magnetic beads. Regarding this clonotype: Its antigen is not yet known. The input lacks base qualities; no much larger clone sits a single base away.

Reading from cysteine to phenylalanine, the CDR3 counts 17 amino acids. The read is trimmed to its CDR3 DNA, 51 bases read in frame from base 1. As encoded in the germline V gene (reference sequence), CDR1 is LGHDT while CDR2 is YNNKEL. V and J lose 0 bases and 6 bases, and a span of 17 bases separates them. The rearrangement combines TRBV3-1 with TRBJ2-2; TRBD2 is a possible D gene, resting on 5 matching bases. This receptor was obtained from a human donor with aplastic anemia. Input material: sorted CD4+, CD8+, or CD8+CD57+ T cells (not recorded which) from PBMCs. Here is the DNA: TGTGCCAGCAGCCAAGAATTAGGGCACGGGGTGTCCGGGGAGCTGTTTTTT. Translation gives CASSQELGHGVSGELFF.